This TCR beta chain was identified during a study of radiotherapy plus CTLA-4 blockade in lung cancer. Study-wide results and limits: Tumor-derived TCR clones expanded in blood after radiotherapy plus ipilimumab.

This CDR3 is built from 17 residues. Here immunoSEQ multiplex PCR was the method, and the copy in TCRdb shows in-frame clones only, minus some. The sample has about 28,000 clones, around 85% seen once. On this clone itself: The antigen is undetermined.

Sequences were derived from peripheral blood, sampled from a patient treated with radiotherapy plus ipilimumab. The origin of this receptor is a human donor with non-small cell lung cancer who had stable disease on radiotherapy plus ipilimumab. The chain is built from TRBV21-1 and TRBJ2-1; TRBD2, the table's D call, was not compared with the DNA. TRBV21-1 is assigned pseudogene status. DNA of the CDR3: TGTGCCAGCAGATTATCGATAGCTACACCTTCCGACAATGAGCAGTTCTTC. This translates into CASRLSIATPSDNEQFF.